This T cell receptor beta chain was sequenced in a study of blood T cell repertoires in COVID-19. Original handling: Amplifying reference gene primers gave estimates of nucleated cell counts. Clones were sequenced by immunoSEQ multiplex PCR, and TCRdb holds only the in-frame ones, with some missing. The V and J calls and clone size are taken from that table; D and trimming were inferred from the DNA. The sample includes 170,000 or so clones, around 90% of them seen just once. The CDR3 has 14 residues. Germline V CDR1 and CDR2: MNHEY, SVGAGI. Between the trimmed V and J ends, which lost 6 bases and 7 bases, there was a span of 18 bases.

This sequence was found in a woman between 18 and 30 years old who had recovered from COVID-19. V gene TRBV6-5 combines with J gene TRBJ2-5, with a possible D match to TRBD2 (6 bases). Sequencing was performed on PBMCs or T cells enriched from blood (not recorded which). CDR3 sequence: CASSPRDRRGTQYF. The CDR3 nucleotides read TGTGCCAGCAGCCCGAGGGACCGGCGGGGGACCCAGTACTTC.